Below are 14 T cell receptor beta chains sequenced from a single sample in a study of CD8+CD57+ T cells in acquired aplastic anemia. Genomic DNA, serving as template, underwent TCR beta VDJ and CDR3 profiling. TCRdb re-called the reads through MiXCR, storing one row per CDR3 protein. This sample has a few hundred thousand distinct CDR3 sequences, with 56% found just once. The material sequenced was sorted CD4+, CD8+, or CD8+CD57+ T cells (not recorded which) from PBMCs. These TCRs come from a human donor with severe aplastic anemia or a healthy control (not recorded which).

This sequence joins TRBV7-3 and TRBJ2-3; D could derive from TRBD1 or TRBD2 (6 bases each). Between the trimmed V and J ends, which lost 8 bases and 5 bases, there was a span of 23 bases. The CDR3 extends over 16 amino acids. Germline V gene data show CDR1 as SGHTA and CDR2 as FQGTGA. CDR3 protein: CASQANPPGAGDTQYF. The DNA of the CDR3 is TGTGCCAGCCAAGCGAACCCCCCGGGGGCTGGAGATACGCAGTATTTT.

The chain uses TRBV19 and TRBJ2-5; perhaps TRBD1 as D (5 bases). V was cut by 1 base and J by 2 bases, with 8 bases left in between. Germline V gene sequence: CDR1 LNHDA, CDR2 SQIVND (reference sequence). CDR3 length: 14 amino acids. This CDR3 is CASSIGRQQETQYF. Here the CDR3 DNA reads TGTGCCAGTAGTATAGGTCGACAGCAAGAGACCCAGTACTTC.

The chain uses TRBV20-1 and TRBJ2-1; D is ambiguous. This CDR3 spans 10 amino acids. V shed 6 bases and J shed 6 bases, with 6 bases lying between them. Germline CDR1 and CDR2: DFQATT and SNEGSKA (reference sequence). CDR3: CSAVVNEQFF. In DNA form, the CDR3 reads TGCAGTGCGGTCGTCAATGAGCAGTTCTTC.

The rearrangement links TRBV11-1 to TRBJ1-5, with unresolved D. The CDR3 extends over 8 amino acids. Deletions cut 6 bases from V and 11 bases from J, with 2 bases between. Germline CDR1 is SGHAT and CDR2 is FQDESV (reference sequence). CDR3 DNA sequence: TGTGCCAGCAGAGCCCAGCATTTT. Protein sequence: CASRAQHF.

The gene calls are TRBV11-2 and TRBJ1-2; D is unresolved. Germline V CDR1 and CDR2: SGHAT, FQNNGV. V lost 5 bases and J lost 2, with 21 bases in between. This CDR3 contains 17 residues. The CDR3 sequence is CASSPTTGRKQNYGYTF. Here the CDR3 DNA reads TGTGCCAGCAGCCCCACCACCGGACGGAAACAAAACTATGGCTACACCTTC.

This clonotype was seen repeatedly, ten times or more. The chain links TRBV28 to TRBJ1-6; 9 bases map to TRBD1. The CDR3 sequence is 14 residues long. Trimming at V came to 10 bases and at J to 7 bases, leaving 8 bases not matched to a gene. The germline V gene has CDR1 MDHEN and CDR2 SYDVKM. CDR3 sequence reads: CANSDRGGNSPLHF. The CDR3 nucleotides are TGTGCCAACTCGGACAGGGGAGGGAATTCACCCCTCCACTTT.

This clonotype was picked up one time. The chain couples TRBV19 to TRBJ2-1; D tentatively reads TRBD1 or TRBD2 (6 bases each). Per germline, CDR1 LNHDA and CDR2 SQIVND (reference sequence). The CDR3 is made up of 17 amino acids. V shed 10 bases and J shed 0 bases, with 22 bases lying between them. The CDR3 coding sequence is TGTGCCACCTCGAAGAACGGGGGCAAGAGCTCCTACAATGAGCAGTTCTTC. This encodes CATSKNGGKSSYNEQFF.

This clonotype appeared a few times. The chain employs TRBV7-2 and TRBJ1-2; D is uncertain. Germline CDR1 is SGHTA and CDR2 is FQGNSA. The CDR3 consists of 12 residues. Trimming stripped 5 bases from V and 9 bases from J, with 13 bases between. The CDR3 loop is CASSPRLPSYTF. The DNA for the CDR3 is TGTGCCAGCAGCCCTCGCCTACCTAGCTACACCTTC.

The gene calls are TRBV20-1 and TRBJ2-7, with 9 bases that match TRBD1. Germline V CDR1 and CDR2: DFQATT, SNEGSKA (reference sequence). V gave up 2 bases and J gave up 0 bases; unmatched junction bases: 8. This CDR3 is 16 amino acids long. The CDR3, as DNA: TGCAGTGCTAGACTCAAACAGGGGGCAAGCTCCTACGAGCAGTACTTC. It specifies CSARLKQGASSYEQYF.

The V call is TRBV24-1, the J call TRBJ1-1; no clear D gene. The CDR3 contains 13 residues. V shed 0 bases and J shed 10 bases, with 11 bases lying between them. The V gene's germline CDR1 is KGHDR and CDR2 SFDVKD. The CDR3 DNA follows: TGTGCCACCAGTGATTTGGGTGTAAGTGGAGCTTTCTTT. Its protein is CATSDLGVSGAFF.

The J gene is TRBJ1-2, the V gene TRBV5-4, with 9 bases lining up with TRBD1. The CDR3 consists of 15 residues. Trimming cost V 0 bases and J 4 bases; bases outside gene matches: 4. Germline V gives CDR1 SGHNT, CDR2 YYREEE (reference sequence). The CDR3 nucleotides read TGTGCCAGCAGCTTGGAGGTGACAGGGGGCTATGGCTACACCTTC. Residues: CASSLEVTGGYGYTF.

In this sample, this clonotype turned up once. The chain employs TRBV5-1 and TRBJ2-3, with D hard to call. V lost 0 bases to trimming and J lost 4 bases, with 12 bases between them. This CDR3 contains 15 residues. From germline, CDR1 is SGHRS and CDR2 YFSETQ. CDR3 protein: CASSLDFLVSDTQYF. For the CDR3, the DNA is TGCGCCAGCAGCTTGGATTTTTTAGTATCAGATACGCAGTATTTT. Looking up the rest from reference TRBV5-1 and TRBJ2-3 gives the full variable domain: KAGVTQTPRYLIKTRGQQVTLSCSPISGHRSVSWYQQTPGQGLQFLFEYFSETQRNKGNFPGRFSGRQFSNSRSEMNVSTLELGDSALYLCASSLDFLVSDTQYFGPGTRLTVL.

This clonotype was seen only once. The gene calls are TRBV20-1 and TRBJ1-2, with a weak D call TRBD1 (6 bases). The CDR3 spans 15 residues. In germline, CDR1 is DFQATT, CDR2 SNEGSKA (reference sequence). The V end was cut by 0 bases, the J end by 5 bases, with 16 bases between. CDR3: CSARDRGRRGYGYTF. CDR3 bases: TGCAGTGCTAGAGACAGGGGTCGACGGGGTTATGGCTACACCTTC.

The chain carries TRBV2 and TRBJ2-5; 9 bases fit TRBD1. V lost 6 bases to trimming and J lost 4 bases; unmatched junction nucleotides: 9. Germline values: CDR1 SNHLY, CDR2 FYNNEI. The CDR3 extends over 15 amino acids. DNA of the CDR3: TGTGCCAGCAGAGCCGGGACAGGGACTTTAGAGACCCAGTACTTC. Residues: CASRAGTGTLETQYF.